This T cell receptor (beta chain) appears in the sequencing data of a study of T cells after yellow fever vaccination. In TCRdb, the 5' RACE reads were re-called with MiXCR into one record per CDR3 protein. The sample holds roughly 400,000 distinct CDR3 sequences; under 20% are singletons and the top ten take 15% to 20%. The germline gives CDR1 SEHNR, CDR2 FQNEAQ (reference sequence). Trimming cost V 1 base and J 2 bases; bases outside gene matches: 8. The CDR3 length is 16 residues. The source was PBMCs, collected before the yellow fever booster vaccination. The receptor was isolated from a young man who received the YFV17D yellow fever vaccine. The chain recombines TRBV7-9 with TRBJ2-7; 7 bases match TRBD1. The DNA for the CDR3 is TGTGCCAGCAGCTTAGGCGTCAGGGGGTCGGCCTACGAGCAGTACTTC. Its protein is CASSLGVRGSAYEQYF.